This T cell receptor beta chain was recorded in a study of vaccination and CD4 T cells after COVID-19. The Oncomine TCR Beta short-read assay was applied to DNA of cultured CD4+ T cells. TCRdb re-called the PCR reads through MiXCR, storing one row per CDR3 protein. The sample contains roughly 14,000 distinct CDR3 sequences, about 51% of which appear only once. Sample treatment: approximately 9-day PBMC culture with coronavirus spike peptide pools or control peptides (ViraFEST assay). V lost 3 bases, J lost 4 bases, and 21 bases lay in between. The CDR3 loop spans 17 amino acids. Germline CDR1 and CDR2: LNHDA and SQIVND (reference sequence). Turning to this clonotype: The antigen is not known.

The chain uses TRBV19 and TRBJ2-5; tentatively, D is TRBD1 (5 bases). This TCR was recovered from a human donor who had recovered from COVID-19. The sequenced material came from CD4+ T cells from blood, cultured in vitro. The CDR3 DNA sequence: TGTGCCAGTAGTATCGGTTGGGGCAGGGTCCCCGGAGAGACCCAGTACTTC. Protein sequence: CASSIGWGRVPGETQYF.